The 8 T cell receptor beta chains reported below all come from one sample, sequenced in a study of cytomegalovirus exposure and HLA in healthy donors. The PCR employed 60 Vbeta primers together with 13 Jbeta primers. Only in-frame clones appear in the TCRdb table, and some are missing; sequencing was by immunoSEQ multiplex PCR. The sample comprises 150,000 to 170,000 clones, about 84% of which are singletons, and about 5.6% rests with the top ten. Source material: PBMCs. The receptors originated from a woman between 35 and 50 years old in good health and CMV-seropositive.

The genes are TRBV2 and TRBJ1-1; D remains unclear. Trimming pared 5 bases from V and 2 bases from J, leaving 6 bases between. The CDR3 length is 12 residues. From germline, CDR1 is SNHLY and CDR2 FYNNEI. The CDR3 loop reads CASSTHNTEAFF. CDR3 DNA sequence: TGTGCCAGCAGTACTCATAACACTGAAGCTTTCTTT.

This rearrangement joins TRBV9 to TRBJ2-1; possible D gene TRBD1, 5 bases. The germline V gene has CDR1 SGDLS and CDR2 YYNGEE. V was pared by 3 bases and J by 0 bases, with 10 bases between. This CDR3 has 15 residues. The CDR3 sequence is CASSEQDLSYNEQFF. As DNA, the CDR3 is TGTGCCAGCAGCGAACAGGACCTCTCCTACAATGAGCAGTTCTTC.

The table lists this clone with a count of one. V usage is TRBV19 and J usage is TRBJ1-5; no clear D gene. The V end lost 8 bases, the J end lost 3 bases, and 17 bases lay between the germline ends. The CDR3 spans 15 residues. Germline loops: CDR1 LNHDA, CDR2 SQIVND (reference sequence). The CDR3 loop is CASAIGVVNNQPQHF. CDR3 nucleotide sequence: TGTGCCAGTGCCATCGGGGTGGTTAACAATCAGCCCCAGCATTTT. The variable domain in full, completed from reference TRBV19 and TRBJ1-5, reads DGGITQSPKYLFRKEGQNVTLSCEQNLNHDAMYWYRQDPGQGLRLIYYSQIVNDFQKGDIAEGYSVSREKKESFPLTVTSAQKNPTAFYLCASAIGVVNNQPQHFGDGTRLSIL.

CDR3 residues: CASSLSGRDTGELFF. The CDR3 bases are TGCGCCAGCAGCTTGAGCGGGAGGGACACCGGGGAGCTGTTTTTT. This chain uses TRBV5-1 with TRBJ2-2; 10 nucleotides align to TRBD2. The V gene's germline CDR1 is SGHRS and CDR2 YFSETQ. V lost 1 base to trimming and J lost 3 bases; unmatched junction nucleotides: 0. CDR3 length equals 15 residues.

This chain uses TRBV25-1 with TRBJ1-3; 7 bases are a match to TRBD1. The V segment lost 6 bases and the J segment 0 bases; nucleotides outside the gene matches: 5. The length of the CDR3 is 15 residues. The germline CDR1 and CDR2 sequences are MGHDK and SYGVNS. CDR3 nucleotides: TGTGCCAGCAGAGCGACAGGGCGCTCTGGAAACACCATATATTTT. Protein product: CASRATGRSGNTIYF. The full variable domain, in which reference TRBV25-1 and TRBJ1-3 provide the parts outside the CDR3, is EADIYQTPRYLVIGTGKKITLECSQTMGHDKMYWYQQDPGMELHLIHYSYGVNSTEKGDLSSESTVSRIRTEHFPLTLESARPSHTSQYLCASRATGRSGNTIYFGEGSWLTVV.

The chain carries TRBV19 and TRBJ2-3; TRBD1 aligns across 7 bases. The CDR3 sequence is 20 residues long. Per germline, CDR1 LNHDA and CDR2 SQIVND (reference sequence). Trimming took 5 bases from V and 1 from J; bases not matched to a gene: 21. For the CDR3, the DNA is TGTGCCAGTAGTCCCCGATTGAGGGGGCTATCCCCCACCCGCACAGATACGCAGTATTTT. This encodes CASSPRLRGLSPTRTDTQYF.

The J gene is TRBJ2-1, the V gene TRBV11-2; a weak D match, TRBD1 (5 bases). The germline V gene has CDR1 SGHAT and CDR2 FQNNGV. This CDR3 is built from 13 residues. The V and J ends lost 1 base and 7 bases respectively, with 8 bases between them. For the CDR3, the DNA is TGTGCCAGCAGCTTAGGACCAGGGAATGAGCAGTTCTTC. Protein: CASSLGPGNEQFF.

The CDR3, as DNA: TGTGCCAGCCGCCCCTCGGGGGGCACAGATACGCAGTATTTT. This gives the protein CASRPSGGTDTQYF. The genes are TRBV6-1 and TRBJ2-3; a possible D gene is TRBD2 (6 bases). This CDR3 comprises 14 residues. Trimming took off 8 bases at V and 1 base at J, with 13 bases between the two ends. Germline assignment: CDR1 MNHNS and CDR2 SASEGT.